The 15 T cell receptor beta chains reported below all come from one sample, sequenced in a study of blood T cells in healthy people across ages. For the second PCR, which ran for about 6 to 11 cycles, a sample-barcoded 5' primer and a J-beta primer mix were used. TCRdb called the 5' RACE reads again in MiXCR, with one record for every CDR3 protein. Of roughly 1,300,000 distinct CDR3 sequences in the sample, approximately 59% were seen once. Input material: blood. These receptors all stem from a man aged 18 to 29 in good health.

The chain uses TRBV29-1 and TRBJ1-1; D possibly corresponds to TRBD1 (6 bases). This CDR3 spans 13 amino acids. V shed 7 bases and J shed 10 bases, with 22 bases lying between them. The germline gives CDR1 SQVTM, CDR2 ANQGSEA. Here the CDR3 DNA reads TGCAGCGCCCGCAGGGCGGAGGGGGGTATAGCTTTCTTT. This codes for CSARRAEGGIAFF. Full variable domain (remainder filled in from reference TRBV29-1 and TRBJ1-1): SAVISQKPSRDICQRGTSLTIQCQVDSQVTMMFWYRQQPGQSLTLIATANQGSEATYESGFVIDKFPISRPNLTFSTLTVSNMSPEDSSIYLCSARRAEGGIAFFGQGTRLTVV.

This clonotype was detected a few times. The genes are TRBV4-1 and TRBJ1-5; no definite D call. Between the trimmed V and J ends, which lost 1 base and 7 bases, there was a span of 11 bases. The germline V gene encodes CDR1 MGHRA and CDR2 YSYEKL. This CDR3 has 14 residues. In nucleotides, the CDR3 is TGCGCCAGCAGCCAAGTTACGAGTTTCCAGCCCCAGCATTTT. As protein: CASSQVTSFQPQHF.

The V and J genes are TRBV5-1 and TRBJ1-1; tentatively, D is TRBD1 (5 bases). Germline V gives CDR1 SGHRS, CDR2 YFSETQ. Between the trimmed V and J ends, which lost 4 bases and 0 bases, there was a span of 13 bases. This CDR3 is built from 15 residues. The CDR3, as DNA: TGCGCCAGCAGCCATTTTGACAGCATGAACACTGAAGCTTTCTTT. Translated, it gives CASSHFDSMNTEAFF.

In this sample, this clonotype turned up a few times. In nucleotides, the CDR3 is TGCAGTGCTCCTCCCGGACAGGGGGTTTTTTACGAGCAGTACTTC. This gives the protein CSAPPGQGVFYEQYF. The chain joins TRBV20-1 to TRBJ2-7, with TRBD1 identical over 10 bases. This CDR3 contains 15 residues. With 5 bases clipped from V and 4 bases from J, the junction kept 11 bases outside the gene matches. The germline gives CDR1 DFQATT, CDR2 SNEGSKA (reference sequence).

This chain links TRBV5-1 with TRBJ2-7; 9 bases align to TRBD1. CDR3 length equals 15 residues. Germline V gene data show CDR1 as SGHRS and CDR2 as YFSETQ. Trimming removed 4 bases from V and 2 bases from J; junction bases left unmatched: 7. This CDR3 reads CASSVRTGDAYEQYF. For the CDR3, the DNA is TGCGCCAGCAGCGTCCGGACAGGGGATGCCTACGAGCAGTACTTC.

A few counts support this clonotype. J is TRBJ1-4 and V is TRBV5-1; tentatively, D is TRBD1 (6 bases). Germline values: CDR1 SGHRS, CDR2 YFSETQ. Trimming removed 3 bases at V and 5 bases at J, with 11 bases between. CDR3 length: 14 residues. The CDR3 DNA follows: TGCGCCAGCAGCTCGGACAGTTCGAATGAAAAACTGTTTTTT. As protein: CASSSDSSNEKLFF.

The genes are TRBV6-2 or TRBV6-3 and TRBJ2-7; 7 positions agree with TRBD2. Germline V gives CDR1 MNHEY, CDR2 SVGEGT. Trimming took 6 bases from V and 0 from J; bases not matched to a gene: 14. The CDR3 runs to 17 residues. In nucleotides, the CDR3 is TGTGCCAGCAGCTATCCCTTGACTAGCCCTTTCTCCTACGAGCAGTACTTC. It encodes CASSYPLTSPFSYEQYF.

This clonotype occurred a few times. V and J are TRBV9 and TRBJ1-2, with 7 bases matching TRBD1. Losses at the gene ends were 1 base for V and 4 bases for J; bases not matched to a gene: 7. The CDR3 sequence is 15 residues long. The germline gives CDR1 SGDLS, CDR2 YYNGEE. The CDR3 coding sequence is TGTGCCAGCAGCGTATGGGACAGCGGGGTCTATGGCTACACCTTC. Protein sequence: CASSVWDSGVYGYTF.

The chain employs TRBV3-1 and TRBJ2-3; 12 bases align to TRBD2. The ends lost 3 bases at V and 4 bases at J; junction bases unmatched: 5. The CDR3 sequence is 16 residues long. CDR1 and CDR2 (germline): LGHDT, YNNKEL (reference sequence). The CDR3 DNA follows: TGTGCCAGCAGCCATGAACTAGCGGGGGGCGCAGATACGCAGTATTTT. Residues: CASSHELAGGADTQYF.

The rearrangement links TRBV21-1 to TRBJ1-1; TRBD1 reflects the table's D call only, with no check against the DNA. TRBV21-1 is an annotated pseudogene. The CDR3 is 18 amino acids. CDR3 coding DNA: TGTGCCAGCAGCAAAGTCGTAATAAACAGGGAGGTGTGCACTGAAGCTTTCTTT. Protein product: CASSKVVINREVCTEAFF.

This chain joins TRBV4-1 and TRBJ2-4; TRBD2 matches 11 bases. Germline V lookup: CDR1 MGHRA, CDR2 YSYEKL. V was pared by 3 bases and J by 13 bases, with 20 bases of the junction left unmatched. The CDR3 spans 18 residues. The CDR3 is CASSQRTSGPSAYNEQYF. The CDR3 DNA reads TGCGCCAGCAGCCAGAGGACTAGCGGGCCTAGTGCCTACAATGAGCAGTACTTC.

This clonotype appeared a few times. The chain uses TRBV11-2 and TRBJ2-4; 10 nucleotides line up with TRBD2. Judging by the DNA end, TRBJ2-7 fits better; the J call may be wrong. The germline CDR1 and CDR2 sequences are SGHAT and FQNNGV. The CDR3 runs 14 residues. The CDR3 DNA reads TGTGCCAGCAGACTCCTAGCGGGAGATTACGAGCAGTACTTC. Its translation is CASRLLAGDYEQYF.

The rearrangement links TRBV20-1 to TRBJ2-3; 8 bases map to TRBD2. Germline values: CDR1 DFQATT, CDR2 SNEGSKA (reference sequence). This CDR3 contains 18 residues. With 0 bases clipped from V and 0 bases from J, the junction kept 11 bases outside the gene matches. CDR3 residues: CSARDKVSSGPSTDTQYF. Written as DNA, the CDR3 is TGCAGTGCTAGAGATAAGGTGTCTAGCGGGCCGAGCACAGATACGCAGTATTTT.

This clonotype has at least ten counts. The chain employs TRBV25-1 and TRBJ1-6; TRBD1 aligns across 8 bases. V trimming: 1 base; J trimming: 3 bases; junction bases outside the gene matches: 8. Germline assignment: CDR1 MGHDK and CDR2 SYGVNS. The CDR3 loop spans 18 amino acids. The CDR3 DNA reads as TGTGCCAGCAGTGAATTCACCGGGACAGGAGTCTATAATTCACCCCTCCACTTT. Protein product: CASSEFTGTGVYNSPLHF. Combining the CDR3 with reference TRBV25-1 and TRBJ1-6 gives the whole variable domain EADIYQTPRYLVIGTGKKITLECSQTMGHDKMYWYQQDPGMELHLIHYSYGVNSTEKGDLSSESTVSRIRTEHFPLTLESARPSHTSQYLCASSEFTGTGVYNSPLHFGNGTRLTVT.

The chain has TRBV28 and TRBJ2-5; D remains unclear. Germline CDR1 is MDHEN and CDR2 is SYDVKM. V lost 5 bases and J 5 bases, leaving 30 bases between the germline ends. There are 19 residues in the CDR3. CDR3 residues: CASSPPRVELLPTAETQYF. CDR3 bases: TGTGCCAGCAGTCCACCCCGTGTAGAGTTATTGCCTACGGCGGAGACCCAGTACTTC.